Following are 24 T cell receptor beta chains from one sample sequenced in a study of T cells in Graves' hyperthyroidism and ophthalmopathy. TCR beta CDR3 sequences were amplified from RNA transcripts. Using the HTBI primer set, a first-round RT-PCR was run on the TCR CDR3. TCRdb independently ran MiXCR on the multiplex PCR reads; one entry per CDR3 protein. The table includes fewer than 450,000 distinct CDR3 sequences, approximately 18% detected once. The sample was blood. The origin of the receptors is a man younger than 35 with Graves' ophthalmopathy.

The J gene is TRBJ2-7, the V gene TRBV20-1, with D perhaps matching TRBD2 (5 bases). The CDR3 sequence is 14 residues long. Germline V gene data show CDR1 as DFQATT and CDR2 as SNEGSKA (reference sequence). The V end was cut by 5 bases, the J end by 3 bases, with 17 bases between. The CDR3 sequence: CSAGPPRGSYEQYF. Here the CDR3 DNA reads TGCAGTGCTGGACCACCCCGGGGAAGCTACGAGCAGTACTTC.

Note on this clonotype: At one boundary the junction diverges from the germline segment, which might be a read error. CDR3 protein: CASSPGKSYNEQLF. The CDR3 coding sequence is TGTGCCAGCAGCCCAGGGAAAAGTTACAATGAGCAGCTCTTC. The chain is built from TRBV6-1 and TRBJ2-1; D possibly corresponds to TRBD1 (5 bases). The germline V gene encodes CDR1 MNHNS and CDR2 SASEGT. The CDR3 is 14 amino acids.

The chain couples TRBV5-1 to TRBJ1-4; a weak D match, TRBD1 (6 bases). The CDR3 totals 16 residues. Trimming took 0 bases from V and 5 from J, leaving 14 bases between them. Looked up from germline, CDR1 is SGHRS and CDR2 is YFSETQ. CDR3 in DNA: TGCGCCAGCAGCTTGGCCTCCGTCAGGGGCAATGAAAAACTGTTTTTT. It encodes CASSLASVRGNEKLFF.

The chain employs TRBV6-1 and TRBJ1-5; TRBD1 matches 7 bases. V was clipped by 5 bases and J by 2 bases; unmatched bases: 9. The CDR3 consists of 16 residues. Germline CDR1 MNHNS, CDR2 SASEGT. In DNA, the CDR3 is TGTGCCAGCAGTCCGTCGGACAGGTTGGGCAATCAGCCCCAGCATTTT. Translated: CASSPSDRLGNQPQHF.

This clonotype was counted ten times or more. The CDR3 DNA sequence: TGTGCCAGCAGTCCCCGGACAGGAGGGACTAATTCACCCCTCCACTTT. This codes for CASSPRTGGTNSPLHF. The chain has TRBV12-3 or TRBV12-4 and TRBJ1-6; 7 bases agree with TRBD1. V dropped 5 bases and J dropped 6; count of bases not matched to a gene: 10. This CDR3 has 16 amino acids.

This clonotype was recorded at least ten times. The J gene is TRBJ1-1, the V gene TRBV5-1; D unresolved. The CDR3 length is 13 residues. The V gene lost 5 bases and the J gene lost 8 bases, with 16 bases spanning the gap. CDR1 and CDR2 from the germline V gene are SGHRS and YFSETQ. As DNA, the CDR3 is TGCGCCAGCAGGGTGGCAGAACGGGTCGAAGCTTTCTTT. It codes for CASRVAERVEAFF.

This clonotype was detected many times. The chain couples TRBV20-1 to TRBJ2-7, with a weak D call TRBD2 (5 bases). CDR3 length: 15 residues. Trimming pared 2 bases from V and 7 bases from J, leaving 21 bases between. Germline CDR1 and CDR2: DFQATT and SNEGSKA (reference sequence). The CDR3 here is CSARSLLGDFGEQYF. The CDR3 DNA sequence: TGCAGTGCTAGATCCCTACTAGGCGACTTTGGTGAGCAGTACTTC.

Note on this clonotype: This may be a read error: a much more frequent sequence differs by one nucleotide. The chain is built from TRBV27 and TRBJ1-2, with D perhaps matching TRBD1 (6 bases). This CDR3 has 15 amino acids. Germline lookup yields CDR1 MNHEY and CDR2 SMNVEV (reference sequence). V lost 5 bases, J lost 6 bases, and 19 bases lay in between. The CDR3 loop is CASSPPRGARNGYTF. CDR3 sequence (DNA): TGTGCCAGCAGTCCCCCGAGGGGGGCGAGAAATGGCTACACCTTC.

This clonotype was counted at least ten times. The chain joins TRBV7-9 to TRBJ2-6; perhaps TRBD2 as D (6 bases). Trimming removed 3 bases from V and 1 base from J, with 7 bases in between. The CDR3 totals 15 residues. CDR1 and CDR2 from the germline V gene are SEHNR and FQNEAQ (reference sequence). CDR3 nucleotides: TGTGCCAGCAGCTTGGAGGGTTCTGGGGCCAACGTCCTGACTTTC. Translated: CASSLEGSGANVLTF.

This clonotype was found a few times. The chain joins TRBV11-2 to TRBJ2-3, with a tentative D call TRBD2 (5 bases). Trimming took 4 bases from V and 5 from J, leaving 16 bases between them. The CDR3 has 15 residues. Germline V CDR1 and CDR2: SGHAT, FQNNGV. The CDR3 sequence is CASSSPLRAGDTQYF. CDR3 in DNA: TGTGCCAGCAGCTCCCCTTTGAGGGCGGGAGATACGCAGTATTTT. The whole variable domain, filled in from reference TRBV11-2 and TRBJ2-3, reads EAGVAQSPRYKIIEKRQSVAFWCNPISGHATLYWYQQILGQGPKLLIQFQNNGVVDDSQLPKDRFSAERLKGVDSTLKIQPAKLEDSAVYLCASSSPLRAGDTQYFGPGTRLTVL.

This clonotype was seen ten or more times. The chain employs TRBV6-1 and TRBJ1-1; no clear D gene. Trimming took 5 bases from V and 5 from J, leaving 15 bases between them. Germline CDR1 is MNHNS and CDR2 is SASEGT. CDR3 size: 14 residues. The CDR3 nucleotides read TGTGCCAGCAGTCGGGAGGCGCAGGCAACTGAAGCTTTCTTT. Amino acid sequence: CASSREAQATEAFF.

The chain employs TRBV10-2 and TRBJ1-6; TRBD1 matches at 10 bases. The V segment lost 10 bases and the J segment 6 bases; nucleotides outside the gene matches: 6. This CDR3 has 14 residues. Germline CDR1 and CDR2: WSHSY and SAAADI. DNA of the CDR3: TGCGCCACCTCCGACAGGGGGCTTAATTCACCCCTCCACTTT. Protein sequence: CATSDRGLNSPLHF.

This clonotype was counted many times. This sequence joins TRBV7-2 and TRBJ1-1, with a possible D match to TRBD1 (6 bases). The CDR3 covers 13 residues. V was pared by 5 bases and J by 7 bases, with 14 bases between. Germline CDR1 reads SGHTA; CDR2 reads FQGNSA. Written as DNA, the CDR3 is TGTGCCAGCAGCGCGGACAGCCACATTGAAGCTTTCTTT. Amino acids: CASSADSHIEAFF.

This clonotype was seen at least ten times. The V gene is TRBV5-1, the J gene TRBJ2-5, with unresolved D. Trimming cost V 8 bases and J 2 bases, with 10 bases left between them. CDR3 length equals 12 residues. Germline lookup yields CDR1 SGHRS and CDR2 YFSETQ. The CDR3 protein is CASRGPQETQYF. In nucleotides, the CDR3 is TGCGCCAGTCGAGGACCTCAAGAGACCCAGTACTTC.

For this clonotype: A much larger clone lies one base from this, so it may be a read error. This chain uses TRBV6-5 with TRBJ1-5, with TRBD1 as a possible D gene (6 bases). The CDR3 spans 18 residues. Germline V gene sequence: CDR1 MNHEY, CDR2 SVGAGI. V lost 0 bases to trimming and J lost 0 bases, with 15 bases between them. The CDR3, as DNA: TGTGCCAGCAGTTACTCTTACCGGGGACAACATAGCAATCAGCCCCAGCATTTT. Amino acid sequence: CASSYSYRGQHSNQPQHF.

This clonotype was observed a handful of times. The V call is TRBV4-1, the J call TRBJ1-4; D uncertain. Germline lookup yields CDR1 MGHRA and CDR2 YSYEKL. The V and J ends lost 0 bases and 2 bases respectively, with 10 bases between them. The CDR3 length is 16 residues. CDR3 sequence (DNA): TGCGCCAGCAGCCAAGAGAGGTCAATGACTAATGAAAAACTGTTTTTT. It specifies CASSQERSMTNEKLFF.

The chain recombines TRBV5-1 with TRBJ2-2, with 7 bases identical to TRBD1. This CDR3 comprises 14 residues. The junction had 8 bases not matched to a gene; V was cut back by 5 bases and J by 7 bases. Germline CDR1 is SGHRS and CDR2 is YFSETQ. This CDR3 reads CASRRQGIVGELFF. The DNA of the CDR3 is TGCGCCAGCAGACGACAGGGTATAGTCGGGGAGCTGTTTTTT.

This clonotype showed up many times. This chain uses TRBV2 with TRBJ1-1; D is perhaps TRBD1 (5 bases). The germline CDR1 and CDR2 sequences are SNHLY and FYNNEI. This CDR3 region has 13 residues. The V and J ends lost 8 bases and 1 base respectively, with 11 bases between them. CDR3 DNA sequence: TGTGCCAGCGTCCGCGACAGGAACACTGAAGCTTTCTTT. This encodes CASVRDRNTEAFF.

The rearrangement links TRBV24-1 to TRBJ1-2; D ambiguous. The germline CDR1 and CDR2 sequences are KGHDR and SFDVKD. This CDR3 has 13 amino acids. Trimming took 3 bases from V and 5 from J, leaving 9 bases between them. The CDR3 loop reads CATSDSLGYGYTF. In nucleotides, the CDR3 is TGTGCCACCAGTGATAGCTTGGGGTATGGCTACACCTTC.

This clonotype has at least ten counts. V and J are TRBV12-3 or TRBV12-4 and TRBJ1-1; TRBD1 might be the D (6 bases). Deletions cut 6 bases from V and 5 bases from J, with 13 bases between. The CDR3 covers 13 residues. CDR3 DNA sequence: TGTGCCAGCAGAGGGGGTGGGGTAACTGAAGCTTTCTTT. It is translated as CASRGGGVTEAFF.

The chain couples TRBV28 to TRBJ1-1; TRBD1 might be the D (6 bases). V lost 6 bases and J lost 3, with 14 bases in between. The CDR3 is 14 residues long. Looked up from germline, CDR1 is MDHEN and CDR2 is SYDVKM. DNA for the CDR3: TGTGCCAGCAGCTCCAGGACAGCTGACACTGAAGCTTTCTTT. Translation gives CASSSRTADTEAFF.

This clonotype has more than one count but fewer than ten. The chain combines TRBV19 with TRBJ2-5; 8 bases match TRBD1. With 9 bases clipped from V and 0 bases from J, the junction kept 12 bases outside the gene matches. The CDR3 loop spans 16 amino acids. From germline, CDR1 is LNHDA and CDR2 SQIVND (reference sequence). CDR3 in amino acids: CASKARDRWYQETQYF. CDR3 bases: TGTGCCAGCAAAGCCCGGGACAGGTGGTACCAAGAGACCCAGTACTTC.

The CDR3 loop is CSARDTAGGGAFF. CDR3 nucleotide sequence: TGCAGTGCTAGAGATACCGCAGGGGGTGGTGCTTTCTTT. The chain has TRBV20-1 and TRBJ1-1; 7 bases align to TRBD1. Germline V gives CDR1 DFQATT, CDR2 SNEGSKA (reference sequence). The CDR3 totals 13 residues. V dropped 0 bases and J dropped 11; count of bases not matched to a gene: 9.

Note on this clonotype: A much larger clone differs from this one at a single base, so this may be a read error. The V gene is TRBV7-3, the J gene TRBJ2-2; the D gene could be TRBD1 or TRBD2 (5 bases each). Germline V gene lookup returns CDR1 SGHTA and CDR2 FQGTGA. V dropped 5 bases and J dropped 6 bases, with 10 bases sitting between them. The CDR3 spans 13 residues. The CDR3 spells CASSRGRSGELFF. Here the CDR3 DNA reads TGTGCCAGCAGCCGGGGACGGTCCGGGGAGCTGTTTTTT.